This T cell receptor (delta chain) was found in a study of γδ T cells in repeated Plasmodium falciparum infection. Overall study context: Four controlled malaria infections with P. falciparum NF54 spanned about 23 months.

TCRdb re-called clones from the multiplex PCR reads using CATT. The top ten hold more than 7% of the sample, which has some 100,000 delta-chain clones, about 1.5% seen once. This clone showed up just a few times. Material for sequencing was gamma-delta T cells from blood. This TCR came from a pool of human donors (malaria-infected and uninfected, not separated).

CDR3: CALGYRGVWSFPLGQGVPRTDKLIF. For the CDR3, the DNA is TGTGCTCTTGGGTACAGAGGAGTTTGGTCCTTCCCACTGGGGCAAGGGGTTCCACGCACCGATAAACTCATCTTT. V gene TRDV1 combines with J gene TRDJ1; D is possibly TRDD3 (7 bases). Germline lookup yields CDR1 TSWWSYY and CDR2 QGS. Between the trimmed V and J ends, which lost 5 bases and 1 base, there was a span of 44 bases. This CDR3 is 25 amino acids long.